The subject of this entry is one TCR beta chain. This specimen belongs to a study of control samples from healthy donors and cancer patients. Germline CDR1 and CDR2: MNHEY and SMNVEV (reference sequence). Trimming removed 6 bases from V and 1 base from J, with 13 bases in between. CDR3 size: 15 residues. The method was immunoSEQ multiplex PCR; TCRdb's version includes in-frame clones alone and lacks a portion of them. The sample has approximately 150,000 clones, 91% seen once. This TCR was sampled from a man younger than 45 in good health. V usage is TRBV27 and J usage is TRBJ1-5; no reliable D call. Material: blood. The CDR3 DNA reads TGTGCCAGCAGCCTATATTTGCCCAGCAATCAGCCCCAGCATTTT. This translates into CASSLYLPSNQPQHF.